The 29 T cell receptor beta chains in this list originate from one sample, sequenced in a study of CD8+ T cells in alopecia areata. RNA was extracted and reverse transcribed into cDNA as the sequencing template. The table came from immunoSEQ multiplex PCR; TCRdb's copy has only in-frame clones and leaves some out. The repertoire holds over 200,000 clones, about 60% seen once, with around 0.46% in the top ten. The sample was CD4+ T cells sorted from blood, taken at week 0. These receptors originate from a human donor with alopecia areata.

The rearrangement links TRBV29-1 to TRBJ2-5; D might be TRBD2 (6 bases). CDR1 and CDR2 from the germline V gene are SQVTM and ANQGSEA. This CDR3 region has 13 residues. CDR3 protein: CNTPGLGGETQYF. The CDR3, as DNA: TGCAACACACCAGGGCTGGGAGGAGAGACCCAGTACTTC.

The genes are TRBV5-6 and TRBJ2-1; 8 nucleotides line up with TRBD1. Germline lookup yields CDR1 SGHDT and CDR2 YYEEEE. Unmatched junction bases numbered 1, after V lost 4 bases and J lost 7 bases. CDR3 size: 12 residues. CDR3: CASSRQGNEQFF. Written as DNA, the CDR3 is TGTGCCAGCAGCCGACAGGGGAATGAGCAGTTCTTC.

The V and J genes are TRBV18 and TRBJ2-7; maybe TRBD2 (5 bases). This CDR3 has 12 amino acids. V gave up 5 bases and J gave up 7 bases, with 12 bases separating them. Germline lookup yields CDR1 KGHSH and CDR2 LQKENI. The CDR3 loop reads CASSTREGEQYF. The CDR3 DNA reads TGTGCCAGCTCAACGAGGGAAGGGGAGCAGTACTTC.

This clone was detected a few times. The chain uses TRBV7-9 and TRBJ2-7, with TRBD1 as a possible D gene (6 bases). Looked up from germline, CDR1 is SEHNR and CDR2 is FQNEAQ (reference sequence). This CDR3 is built from 13 residues. V was shortened by 5 bases and J by 5 bases, with 13 bases between the two germline ends. The CDR3 here is CASSLQGSHEQYF. The DNA of the CDR3 is TGTGCCAGCAGCCTCCAGGGGTCCCACGAGCAGTACTTC.

The chain links TRBV18 to TRBJ1-5; D is perhaps TRBD1 (6 bases). In germline, CDR1 is KGHSH, CDR2 LQKENI. CDR3 length equals 14 residues. Trimming removed 2 bases at V and 5 bases at J, with 10 bases between. The CDR3, as DNA: TGTGCCAGCTCACCAATGGGGGCGGATCAGCCCCAGCATTTT. Residues: CASSPMGADQPQHF.

The chain is built from TRBV14 and TRBJ2-5, with D unresolved. The length of the CDR3 is 13 residues. V gave up 1 base and J gave up 4 bases, with 7 bases separating them. Germline CDR1 is SGHDN and CDR2 is FVKESK. This CDR3 reads CASSQVIGETQYF. Written as DNA, the CDR3 is TGTGCCAGCAGCCAAGTAATCGGAGAGACCCAGTACTTC.

The chain joins TRBV28 to TRBJ2-1; 7 nucleotides align to TRBD2. The CDR3 consists of 14 residues. Trimming took 8 bases from V and 7 from J; bases not matched to a gene: 11. Germline CDR1 and CDR2: MDHEN and SYDVKM. The CDR3 loop is CASLGGPMGNEQFF. In DNA, the CDR3 is TGTGCCAGCTTGGGAGGGCCGATGGGGAATGAGCAGTTCTTC.

This chain uses TRBV5-1 with TRBJ1-1; weak D call: TRBD1 (6 bases). V dropped 0 bases and J dropped 3 bases, with 9 bases sitting between them. CDR3 size: 14 residues. CDR1 and CDR2 from the germline V gene are SGHRS and YFSETQ. CDR3 in DNA: TGCGCCAGCAGCTTGGACAGGGAACACACTGAAGCTTTCTTT. Protein sequence: CASSLDREHTEAFF.

This clone was seen only once. The chain combines TRBV7-8 with TRBJ1-1; D call uncertain. The ends were cut back, 3 bases at V and 0 bases at J, with 8 bases in the middle. The germline CDR1 and CDR2 sequences are SGHVS and FQNEAQ. CDR3 size: 14 residues. The CDR3 nucleotides are TGTGCCAGCAGCTTGGTACGGCTGAACACTGAAGCTTTCTTT. As protein: CASSLVRLNTEAFF.

The rearrangement uses TRBV2 and TRBJ2-7; D remains unclear. Germline V lookup: CDR1 SNHLY, CDR2 FYNNEI. The CDR3 contains 13 residues. V dropped 8 bases and J dropped 4 bases, with 15 bases sitting between them. The chain's CDR3 is CASRSRLLYEQYF. The CDR3 region has the DNA TGTGCCAGCCGTAGTCGGCTTTTATACGAGCAGTACTTC.

This clone was counted between two and nine times. The V call is TRBV2, the J call TRBJ1-2; a possible D gene is TRBD1 (6 bases). The germline gives CDR1 SNHLY, CDR2 FYNNEI. The CDR3 covers 13 residues. Trimming cost V 6 bases and J 4 bases, with 12 bases left between them. The CDR3 nucleotides are TGTGCCAGCAGCGAGGACAGCTTCTATGGCTACACCTTC. This translates into CASSEDSFYGYTF.

V and J are TRBV7-9 and TRBJ2-3; no firm D call. This CDR3 is 12 amino acids long. The V end was cut by 4 bases, the J end by 4 bases, with 6 bases between. Per germline, CDR1 SEHNR and CDR2 FQNEAQ (reference sequence). CDR3 DNA: TGTGCCAGCAGCTACCTTGCAGATACGCAGTATTTT. It translates to CASSYLADTQYF.

The rearrangement joins TRBV5-1 to TRBJ2-7, with TRBD1 identical over 10 bases. This CDR3 is built from 16 residues. V was clipped by 5 bases and J by 3 bases; unmatched bases: 11. Germline V lookup: CDR1 SGHRS, CDR2 YFSETQ. CDR3 region: CASRAGTGDVGYEQYF. The CDR3 DNA reads TGCGCCAGCAGGGCCGGGACAGGGGACGTAGGCTACGAGCAGTACTTC. Full variable domain (outside the CDR3, taken from reference TRBV5-1 and TRBJ2-7): KAGVTQTPRYLIKTRGQQVTLSCSPISGHRSVSWYQQTPGQGLQFLFEYFSETQRNKGNFPGRFSGRQFSNSRSEMNVSTLELGDSALYLCASRAGTGDVGYEQYFGPGTRLTVT.

V and J are TRBV2 and TRBJ1-5; maybe TRBD1 (5 bases). The CDR3 is 14 amino acids. The V gene's germline CDR1 is SNHLY and CDR2 FYNNEI. Trimming stripped 4 bases from V and 6 bases from J, with 13 bases between. CDR3 in amino acids: CASSGGPGLQPQHF. The CDR3 nucleotides read TGTGCCAGCAGTGGGGGACCGGGCCTTCAGCCCCAGCATTTT.

The chain couples TRBV30 to TRBJ2-7; D gene unclear. The length of the CDR3 is 12 residues. The germline V gene encodes CDR1 GTSNPN and CDR2 SVGIG (reference sequence). The V end was cut by 2 bases, the J end by 2 bases, with 7 bases between. The CDR3: CAWSSTAYEQYF. CDR3 sequence (DNA): TGTGCCTGGAGTTCCACAGCCTACGAGCAGTACTTC.

The chain couples TRBV27 to TRBJ1-1; TRBD1 is a possible D gene (6 bases). Germline CDR1 reads MNHEY; CDR2 reads SMNVEV (reference sequence). V was shortened by 6 bases and J by 2 bases, with 13 bases between the two germline ends. The CDR3 contains 14 residues. The CDR3 nucleotides are TGTGCCAGCAGAAGGACAGAACTAAACACTGAAGCTTTCTTT. This codes for CASRRTELNTEAFF.

The chain combines TRBV2 with TRBJ1-2, with 7 bases lining up with TRBD1. With 7 bases clipped from V and 2 bases from J, the junction kept 7 bases outside the gene matches. The germline V gene has CDR1 SNHLY and CDR2 FYNNEI. The CDR3 loop spans 14 amino acids. The CDR3 region is CASTPQGGNYGYTF. In DNA, the CDR3 is TGTGCCAGCACCCCTCAAGGGGGCAACTATGGCTACACCTTC. The complete variable domain, with remaining parts taken from reference TRBV2 and TRBJ1-2, reads EPEVTQTPSHQVTQMGQEVILRCVPISNHLYFYWYRQILGQKVEFLVSFYNNEISEKSEIFDDQFSVERPDGSNFTLKIRSTKLEDSAMYFCASTPQGGNYGYTFGSGTRLTVV.

The chain joins TRBV5-1 to TRBJ1-3, with D tentatively TRBD1 (6 bases). V shed 5 bases and J shed 0 bases, with 18 bases lying between them. CDR3 length: 17 residues. Germline CDR1 and CDR2: SGHRS and YFSETQ. CDR3 coding DNA: TGCGCCAGCAGTACTACCGGGGGCATCCTCTCTGGAAACACCATATATTTT. Amino acid sequence: CASSTTGGILSGNTIYF.

The chain uses TRBV5-1 and TRBJ2-1; 9 nucleotides align to TRBD2. This CDR3 spans 16 amino acids. CDR1 is SGHRS, CDR2 YFSETQ, per germline. Losses at the gene ends were 0 bases for V and 10 bases for J; bases not matched to a gene: 11. The CDR3 DNA reads as TGCGCCAGCAGCTTGGTGGGTAGCGGGAGAGGAAGAGAGCAGTTCTTC. Encoded protein: CASSLVGSGRGREQFF.

The rearrangement links TRBV2 to TRBJ2-1; the D call may be TRBD1 or TRBD2 (6 bases each). The CDR3 spans 14 residues. Germline CDR1 SNHLY, CDR2 FYNNEI. V was cut by 0 bases and J by 6 bases, with 9 bases left in between. For the CDR3, the DNA is TGTGCCAGCAGTGAAGCGGGGGGCTCCAATGAGCAGTTCTTC. It encodes CASSEAGGSNEQFF.

The rearrangement links TRBV30 to TRBJ1-2; D is ambiguous. V was cut by 3 bases and J by 4 bases, with 12 bases left in between. This CDR3 is 13 amino acids long. Germline CDR1 GTSNPN, CDR2 SVGIG (reference sequence). CDR3 sequence: CAWRWLGSYGYTF. The CDR3 region has the DNA TGTGCCTGGAGGTGGTTGGGTTCCTATGGCTACACCTTC.

V and J are TRBV6-5 and TRBJ1-2; D gene ambiguous. There are 14 residues in the CDR3. V dropped 1 base and J dropped 5 bases, with 11 bases sitting between them. Germline loops: CDR1 MNHEY, CDR2 SVGAGI. CDR3 DNA: TGTGCCAGCAGTTACTATCGTGTGGGGTATGGCTACACCTTC. This translates into CASSYYRVGYGYTF.

This rearrangement joins TRBV6-6 to TRBJ2-7; D possibly matches TRBD1 or TRBD2 (5 bases each). The V gene lost 6 bases and the J gene lost 4 bases, with 10 bases spanning the gap. The CDR3 is made up of 12 amino acids. Germline CDR1 is MNHNY and CDR2 is SVGAGI (reference sequence). As DNA, the CDR3 is TGTGCCAGCAGGGGACGTGTTTACGAGCAGTACTTC. The encoded protein is CASRGRVYEQYF.

V gene TRBV2 combines with J gene TRBJ2-2, with 9 bases matching TRBD2. CDR1 and CDR2 (germline): SNHLY, FYNNEI. The trim removed 9 bases at V and 5 bases at J, leaving 7 bases unmatched. The CDR3 loop spans 14 amino acids. Written as DNA, the CDR3 is TGTGCCAGAAGTAGCGGGAGAGAGACCGGGGAGCTGTTTTTT. Its translation: CARSSGRETGELFF.

This rearrangement joins TRBV29-1 to TRBJ1-2; D unresolved. V shed 3 bases and J shed 5 bases, with 19 bases lying between them. Germline V CDR1 and CDR2: SQVTM, ANQGSEA. CDR3 size: 15 residues. CDR3 nucleotides: TGCAGCGTTGACAAAGGTTCCTGGAAGGGATATGGCTACACCTTC. It encodes CSVDKGSWKGYGYTF.

The J gene is TRBJ1-2, the V gene TRBV7-6; D is undetermined. Germline V gives CDR1 SGHVS, CDR2 FNYEAQ. The V end was cut by 3 bases, the J end by 2 bases, with 19 bases between. This CDR3 contains 17 residues. CDR3 residues: CASSFVPAPIGNYGYTF. The CDR3 nucleotides read TGTGCCAGCAGCTTCGTCCCCGCCCCCATCGGCAACTATGGCTACACCTTC.

This clone is a singleton in its sample. This chain uses TRBV4-1 with TRBJ2-5; 7 positions match TRBD1. Trimming removed 1 base from V and 5 bases from J; junction bases left unmatched: 13. The CDR3 length is 17 residues. The germline CDR1 and CDR2 sequences are MGHRA and YSYEKL. Here the CDR3 reads CASSQVGLDRTGETQYF. DNA for the CDR3: TGCGCCAGCAGCCAAGTAGGCTTGGACAGGACGGGGGAGACCCAGTACTTC.

In the case of this clone: This sequence may be a read error, since a much larger clone differs from it by one base. The rearrangement joins TRBV7-3 to TRBJ1-1; D gene ambiguous. CDR1 SGHTA and CDR2 FQGTGA come from the germline V gene. Trimming cost V 3 bases and J 0 bases, with 5 bases left between them. CDR3 length: 13 residues. CDR3 region: CASSFQVNTEAFF. The CDR3 region has the DNA TGTGCCAGCAGCTTCCAGGTGAACACTGAAGCTTTCTTT.

V and J are TRBV7-2 and TRBJ2-3; 7 positions agree with TRBD1. Germline CDR1 SGHTA, CDR2 FQGNSA. This CDR3 comprises 15 residues. V gave up 2 bases and J gave up 5 bases; unmatched junction bases: 7. The CDR3 DNA follows: TGTGCCAGCAGCTTAATAGGGGGCGCAAAAGATACGCAGTATTTT. Translated: CASSLIGGAKDTQYF.